Listed here are 15 T cell receptor beta chains from one sample, sequenced in a study of T cells after yellow fever vaccination. TCRdb processed the 5' RACE reads anew with MiXCR; each CDR3 protein has one entry. The sample consists of 250,000 to 400,000 distinct CDR3 sequences, 4.1% of them appearing once. Sample: PBMCs, taken 5 days after the yellow fever booster vaccination. Every receptor here comes from a man aged 18 to 29 who received the YFV17D yellow fever vaccine.

The rearrangement joins TRBV9 to TRBJ1-1; D gene unclear. Germline values: CDR1 SGDLS, CDR2 YYNGEE. The CDR3 is made up of 13 amino acids. V gave up 0 bases and J gave up 3 bases, with 6 bases separating them. The chain's CDR3 is CASSVVWDTEAFF. The CDR3 coding sequence is TGTGCCAGCAGCGTAGTTTGGGACACTGAAGCTTTCTTT.

The chain links TRBV7-3 to TRBJ1-2; maybe TRBD1 (5 bases). The germline gives CDR1 SGHTA, CDR2 FQGTGA. The CDR3 consists of 15 residues. V was pared by 5 bases and J by 4 bases, with 17 bases between. The CDR3 loop is CASSPTPAGFYGYTF. The CDR3 DNA reads as TGTGCCAGCAGCCCCACACCTGCAGGGTTCTATGGCTACACCTTC. The complete variable domain, with remaining parts taken from reference TRBV7-3 and TRBJ1-2, reads GAGVSQTPSNKVTEKGKYVELRCDPISGHTALYWYRQSLGQGPEFLIYFQGTGAADDSGLPNDRFFAVRPEGSVSTLKIQRTERGDSAVYLCASSPTPAGFYGYTFGSGTRLTVV.

This clonotype turned up a few times. The chain recombines TRBV7-9 with TRBJ1-1; TRBD1 is a possible D gene (5 bases). Germline CDR1 reads SEHNR; CDR2 reads FQNEAQ (reference sequence). The length of the CDR3 is 14 residues. The V end was cut by 4 bases, the J end by 1 base, with 10 bases between. CDR3 residues: CASSWGRANTEAFF. The CDR3 DNA follows: TGTGCCAGCAGCTGGGGACGGGCGAACACTGAAGCTTTCTTT.

This clonotype was found many times. CDR3 sequence reads: CASSLRRSPDTQYF. The CDR3 DNA follows: TGTGCCAGCAGCTTAAGGAGGTCGCCAGATACGCAGTATTTT. The J gene is TRBJ2-3, the V gene TRBV7-2, with a tentative D call TRBD2 (5 bases). Trimming left V 2 bases short and J 4 bases short, with 10 bases between. This CDR3 spans 14 amino acids. Germline CDR1 reads SGHTA; CDR2 reads FQGNSA.

This clonotype has more than one count but fewer than ten. The chain recombines TRBV3-1 with TRBJ1-1, with D unclear. The germline gives CDR1 LGHDT, CDR2 YNNKEL (reference sequence). The CDR3 has 13 residues. Trimming took 4 bases from V and 4 from J, leaving 10 bases between them. DNA of the CDR3: TGTGCCAGCAGCCCGGGCCGGGGCACTGAAGCTTTCTTT. It translates to CASSPGRGTEAFF. Together with reference TRBV3-1 and TRBJ1-1, the CDR3 gives the full variable domain: DTAVSQTPKYLVTQMGNDKSIKCEQNLGHDTMYWYKQDSKKFLKIMFSYNNKELIINETVPNRFSPKSPDKAHLNLHINSLELGDSAVYFCASSPGRGTEAFFGQGTRLTVV.

This clonotype was seen more than once but under ten times. This chain joins TRBV5-5 and TRBJ1-5; 7 bases line up with TRBD1. V was pared by 4 bases and J by 7 bases, with 8 bases of the junction left unmatched. CDR1 and CDR2 (germline): SGHKS, YYEKEE (reference sequence). This CDR3 region has 14 residues. The CDR3 spells CASSPTGVRQPQHF. CDR3 nucleotide sequence: TGTGCCAGCAGCCCTACAGGGGTCAGGCAGCCCCAGCATTTT.

A few counts support this clonotype. The V and J genes are TRBV20-1 and TRBJ1-5, with 10 bases fitting TRBD1. There are 15 residues in the CDR3. Trimming removed 1 base from V and 2 bases from J; junction bases left unmatched: 2. The germline V gene encodes CDR1 DFQATT and CDR2 SNEGSKA (reference sequence). The CDR3 loop reads CSARVGTGGNQPQHF. In nucleotides, the CDR3 is TGCAGTGCTAGAGTTGGGACAGGGGGCAATCAGCCCCAGCATTTT.

This clonotype was seen many times. The V call is TRBV10-3, the J call TRBJ1-1, with D possibly matching TRBD1 (6 bases). The germline V gene has CDR1 ENHRY and CDR2 SYGVKD. V gave up 6 bases and J gave up 6 bases, with 17 bases separating them. This CDR3 has 14 amino acids. CDR3 nucleotides: TGTGCCATCAGCGCAACCTCAGGGGCGGCTGAAGCTTTCTTT. Its translation is CAISATSGAAEAFF.

This clonotype showed up many times. The chain joins TRBV6-1 to TRBJ2-7, with a weak D call TRBD2 (5 bases). The CDR3 length is 13 residues. With 0 bases removed from V and 7 bases from J, the gap between germline ends came to 10 bases. Per the germline V gene, CDR1 is MNHNS and CDR2 is SASEGT. CDR3 nucleotide sequence: TGTGCCAGCAGTGAAGCCCGACCGGGGGAGCAGTACGTC. This codes for CASSEARPGEQYV.

The chain recombines TRBV30 with TRBJ2-5; D gene unclear. Germline V gene sequence: CDR1 GTSNPN, CDR2 SVGIG (reference sequence). The CDR3 has 11 residues. V lost 4 bases, J lost 6 bases, and 9 bases lay in between. In nucleotides, the CDR3 is TGTGCCTGGAAGGGCCCCCAGACCCAGTACTTC. Protein: CAWKGPQTQYF.

The V call is TRBV2, the J call TRBJ1-4; a possible D gene is TRBD1 (5 bases). This CDR3 spans 15 amino acids. With 2 bases removed from V and 5 bases from J, the gap between germline ends came to 12 bases. From germline, CDR1 is SNHLY and CDR2 FYNNEI. CDR3 in amino acids: CASSENGRVNEKLFF. In DNA form, the CDR3 reads TGTGCCAGCAGTGAAAATGGCAGGGTCAATGAAAAACTGTTTTTT.

The chain carries TRBV18 and TRBJ2-3, with D perhaps matching TRBD2 (5 bases). Trimming removed 3 bases at V and 4 bases at J, with 14 bases between. Germline V lookup: CDR1 KGHSH, CDR2 LQKENI. This CDR3 contains 15 residues. The CDR3 reads CASSPPGVRPDTQYF. The CDR3 nucleotides are TGTGCCAGCTCACCTCCCGGGGTGAGGCCAGATACGCAGTATTTT. The full variable domain, its missing parts supplied by reference TRBV18 and TRBJ2-3, is NAGVMQNPRHLVRRRGQEARLRCSPMKGHSHVYWYRQLPEEGLKFMVYLQKENIIDESGMPKERFSAEFPKEGPSILRIQQVVRGDSAAYFCASSPPGVRPDTQYFGPGTRLTVL.

This clonotype has ten or more counts. CDR3 residues: CASSFSSGEQYV. CDR3 coding DNA: TGTGCCAGCAGCTTCTCTAGCGGCGAGCAGTACGTC. The chain carries TRBV5-4 and TRBJ2-7; 7 nucleotides align to TRBD2. V gave up 2 bases and J gave up 6 bases; unmatched junction bases: 2. CDR1 and CDR2 (germline): SGHNT, YYREEE (reference sequence). CDR3 length equals 12 residues.

This clonotype was seen a few times. The CDR3 is CASNRQGSHSEQYF. CDR3 nucleotides: TGTGCCAGCAACAGACAGGGCTCTCATAGCGAGCAGTACTTC. The chain uses TRBV12-3 or TRBV12-4 and TRBJ2-7, with 7 positions matching TRBD1. CDR3 length equals 14 residues. Trimming at V came to 7 bases and at J to 6 bases, leaving 12 bases not matched to a gene.

The sample holds many counts of this clonotype. The rearrangement joins TRBV6-6 to TRBJ1-2; tentatively, D is TRBD1 (5 bases). V was pared by 4 bases and J by 3 bases, with 12 bases between. Germline values: CDR1 MNHNY, CDR2 SVGAGI (reference sequence). The CDR3 spans 14 residues. CDR3 loop: CASSFSRRDYGYTF. The CDR3 DNA follows: TGTGCCAGCAGTTTCTCCCGCAGGGACTATGGCTACACCTTC.